The 14 T cell receptor beta chains reported below all come from one sample, sequenced in a study of T cell responses to AZD1222 COVID-19 vaccine. Here immunoSEQ multiplex PCR was the method, and the copy in TCRdb shows in-frame clones only, minus some. The table includes tens of thousands of clones, roughly nine tenths detected once. Specimen: peripheral blood, collected on day 0 of AZD1222 vaccination. The origin of the receptors is an adult in good health.

Notes on this clone: The DNA is omitted, as the CDR3 cannot be located on it reliably, and the CDR3 follows TCRdb's listing. J is TRBJ1-2 and V is TRBV10-1; TRBD1 is the table's D call, not checked against the DNA. Germline V gives CDR1 WNHNN, CDR2 SYGVQD (reference sequence). The CDR3 is 14 amino acids long, termini counted. This chain's CDR3 is CATSIYVGQGAGTF.

The rearrangement links TRBV11-2 to TRBJ2-1; no firm D call. V gave up 5 bases and J gave up 5 bases, with 10 bases separating them. This CDR3 has 13 residues. Germline values: CDR1 SGHAT, CDR2 FQNNGV. The CDR3: CASSANRDNEQFF. CDR3 bases: TGTGCCAGCAGCGCAAACCGGGACAATGAGCAGTTCTTC. The whole variable domain, filled in from reference TRBV11-2 and TRBJ2-1, reads EAGVAQSPRYKIIEKRQSVAFWCNPISGHATLYWYQQILGQGPKLLIQFQNNGVVDDSQLPKDRFSAERLKGVDSTLKIQPAKLEDSAVYLCASSANRDNEQFFGPGTRLTVL.

V and J are TRBV6-2 or TRBV6-3 and TRBJ1-5; 9 bases map to TRBD1. Germline V gene sequence: CDR1 MNHEY, CDR2 SVGEGT. The CDR3 totals 16 residues. The V gene end was trimmed by 4 bases and the J gene end by 7 bases; junction bases not matched to a gene: 11. The CDR3 DNA reads as TGTGCCAGCAGTTCGCCATACAGGGGGCTTGGGCAGCCCCAGCATTTT. The encoded protein is CASSSPYRGLGQPQHF.

The V gene is TRBV11-3, the J gene TRBJ2-1; D is undetermined. V lost 6 bases and J 15 bases, leaving 30 bases between the germline ends. The CDR3 covers 16 residues. Germline V lookup: CDR1 SGHNT, CDR2 YENEEA. The CDR3 region is CASSPYVGASTDVLFF. Written as DNA, the CDR3 is TGTGCCAGCAGTCCTTACGTCGGAGCTTCGACGGACGTACTGTTCTTC.

The V and J genes are TRBV4-3 and TRBJ1-4, with D unresolved. V was clipped by 0 bases and J by 10 bases, with 15 bases between them. The CDR3 has 15 amino acids. CDR1 is LGHNA, CDR2 YSLEER, per germline. CDR3 DNA: TGCGCCAGCAGCCAAGAAGAAAGCCCCAAGGGAAAACTGTTTTTT. Translating it yields CASSQEESPKGKLFF.

The CDR3 sequence is CASTLPGPGGYTF. Written as DNA, the CDR3 is TGTGCCAGCACTCTACCGGGACCTGGGGGCTACACCTTC. The gene calls are TRBV2 and TRBJ1-2, with D possibly TRBD1 on 5 matching bases. V was shortened by 7 bases and J by 8 bases, with 17 bases between the two germline ends. The CDR3 consists of 13 residues. The germline CDR1 and CDR2 sequences are SNHLY and FYNNEI.

The CDR3 sequence: CASRRVENTEAFF. The CDR3 DNA sequence: TGTGCCAGCCGCAGGGTGGAGAACACTGAAGCTTTCTTT. The gene calls are TRBV3-1 (or the pseudogene TRBV3-2) and TRBJ1-1, with a tentative D call TRBD1 (5 bases). V was cut by 8 bases and J by 1 base, with 11 bases left in between. Germline values: CDR1 LGHDT, CDR2 YNNKEL (reference sequence). The CDR3 totals 13 residues.

In its sample, this clone ranks as medium-sized. The CDR3 loop reads CASSFPGSNQPQHF. CDR3 bases: TGTGCCAGCAGTTTCCCCGGAAGCAATCAGCCCCAGCATTTT. The chain combines TRBV28 with TRBJ1-5; unclear D gene. V gave up 3 bases and J gave up 1 base, with 7 bases separating them. The length of the CDR3 is 14 residues. CDR1 and CDR2 from the germline V gene are MDHEN and SYDVKM. The complete variable domain, with remaining parts taken from reference TRBV28 and TRBJ1-5, reads DVKVTQSSRYLVKRTGEKVFLECVQDMDHENMFWYRQDPGLGLRLIYFSYDVKMKEKGDIPEGYSVSREKKERFSLILESASTNQTSMYLCASSFPGSNQPQHFGDGTRLSIL.

The chain carries TRBV19 and TRBJ1-2; TRBD1 might be the D (5 bases). The CDR3 sequence is 15 residues long. The V gene's germline CDR1 is LNHDA and CDR2 SQIVND (reference sequence). Trimming took 4 bases from V and 9 from J, leaving 21 bases between them. CDR3 in DNA: TGTGCCAGTAGTAGCCGGGAGAGCCTAGGGGAGAGCTACACCTTC. It is translated as CASSSRESLGESYTF.

This clone has just one count. The rearrangement joins TRBV4-2 to TRBJ2-1, with D unclear. CDR3 length: 16 residues. With 0 bases removed from V and 0 bases from J, the gap between germline ends came to 9 bases. Germline V lookup: CDR1 LGHNA, CDR2 YNFKEQ. CDR3 loop: CASSQDKESSYNEQFF. The CDR3 bases are TGTGCCAGCAGCCAAGATAAGGAAAGCTCCTACAATGAGCAGTTCTTC.

The V and J genes are TRBV6-2 or TRBV6-3 and TRBJ1-5; a possible D gene is TRBD1 (6 bases). The CDR3 totals 14 residues. Trimming took off 2 bases at V and 4 bases at J, with 9 bases between the two ends. Germline V CDR1 and CDR2: MNHEY, SVGEGT. CDR3 loop: CASSYLDSNQPQHF. As DNA, the CDR3 is TGTGCCAGCAGTTACCTGGACAGTAATCAGCCCCAGCATTTT.

The V call is TRBV12-3 or TRBV12-4, the J call TRBJ1-2, with a possible D match to TRBD1 (5 bases). V lost 3 bases to trimming and J lost 4 bases, with 9 bases between them. The CDR3 covers 13 residues. CDR3 sequence reads: CASSFDGAYGYTF. In DNA, the CDR3 is TGTGCCAGCAGTTTCGACGGGGCCTATGGCTACACCTTC.

J is TRBJ1-2 and V is TRBV18, with TRBD1 as a possible D gene (5 bases). Germline CDR1 is KGHSH and CDR2 is LQKENI. This CDR3 region has 15 residues. Trimming cost V 2 bases and J 4 bases, with 14 bases left between them. CDR3 amino acids: CASSPDDTGTYGYTF. CDR3 sequence (DNA): TGTGCCAGCTCACCAGATGACACAGGCACCTATGGCTACACCTTC. Together with reference TRBV18 and TRBJ1-2, the CDR3 gives the full variable domain: NAGVMQNPRHLVRRRGQEARLRCSPMKGHSHVYWYRQLPEEGLKFMVYLQKENIIDESGMPKERFSAEFPKEGPSILRIQQVVRGDSAAYFCASSPDDTGTYGYTFGSGTRLTVV.

The chain combines TRBV9 with TRBJ2-7, with D uncertain. The V end lost 0 bases, the J end lost 7 bases, and 17 bases lay between the germline ends. The CDR3 length is 15 residues. Germline CDR1 and CDR2: SGDLS and YYNGEE. This CDR3 reads CASSVDRSGRTEQYF. The CDR3 coding sequence is TGTGCCAGCAGCGTAGATCGTTCGGGCAGGACGGAGCAGTACTTC.